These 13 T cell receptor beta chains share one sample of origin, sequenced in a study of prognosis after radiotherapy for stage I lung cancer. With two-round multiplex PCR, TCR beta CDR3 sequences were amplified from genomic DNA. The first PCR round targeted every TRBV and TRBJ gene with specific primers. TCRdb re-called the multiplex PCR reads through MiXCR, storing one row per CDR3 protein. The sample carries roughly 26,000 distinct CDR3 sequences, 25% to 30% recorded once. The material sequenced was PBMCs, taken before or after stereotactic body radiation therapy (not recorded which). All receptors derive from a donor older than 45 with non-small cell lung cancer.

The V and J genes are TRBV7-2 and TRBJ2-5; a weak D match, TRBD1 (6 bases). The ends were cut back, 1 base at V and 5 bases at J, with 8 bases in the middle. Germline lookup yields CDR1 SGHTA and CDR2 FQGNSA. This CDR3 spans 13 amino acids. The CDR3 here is CASSLGQGETQYF. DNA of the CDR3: TGTGCCAGCAGCTTAGGGCAGGGGGAGACCCAGTACTTC.

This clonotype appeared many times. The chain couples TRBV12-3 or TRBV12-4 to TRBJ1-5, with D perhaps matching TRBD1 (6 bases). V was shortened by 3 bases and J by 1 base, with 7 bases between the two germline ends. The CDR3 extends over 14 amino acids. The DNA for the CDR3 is TGTGCCAGCAGTTTGCAGGGGAGCAATCAGCCCCAGCATTTT. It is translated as CASSLQGSNQPQHF.

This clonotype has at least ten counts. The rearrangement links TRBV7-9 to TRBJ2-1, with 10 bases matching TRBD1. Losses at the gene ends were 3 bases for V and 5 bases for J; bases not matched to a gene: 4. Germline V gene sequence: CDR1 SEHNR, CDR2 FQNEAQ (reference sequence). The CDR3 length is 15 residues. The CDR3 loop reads CASSFWDRGNNEQFF. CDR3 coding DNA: TGTGCCAGCAGCTTTTGGGACAGGGGTAACAATGAGCAGTTCTTC.

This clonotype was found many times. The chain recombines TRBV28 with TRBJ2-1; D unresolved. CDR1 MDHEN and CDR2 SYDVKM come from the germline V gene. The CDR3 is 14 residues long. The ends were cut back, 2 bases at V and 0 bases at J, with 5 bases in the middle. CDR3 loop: CASSLPSSYNEQFF. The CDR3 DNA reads TGTGCCAGCAGTTTACCAAGCTCCTACAATGAGCAGTTCTTC.

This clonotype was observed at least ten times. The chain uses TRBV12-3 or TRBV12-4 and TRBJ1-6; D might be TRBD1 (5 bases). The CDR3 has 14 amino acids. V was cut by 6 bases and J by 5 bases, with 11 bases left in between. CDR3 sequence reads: CASRLTGDNSPLHF. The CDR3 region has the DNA TGTGCCAGCAGACTGACGGGGGATAATTCACCCCTCCACTTT.

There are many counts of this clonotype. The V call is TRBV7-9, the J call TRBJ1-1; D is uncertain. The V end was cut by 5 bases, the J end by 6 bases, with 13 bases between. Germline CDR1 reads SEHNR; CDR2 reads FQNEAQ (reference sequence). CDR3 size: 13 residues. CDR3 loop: CASSPEAIAEAFF. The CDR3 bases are TGTGCCAGCAGCCCAGAGGCAATCGCTGAAGCTTTCTTT.

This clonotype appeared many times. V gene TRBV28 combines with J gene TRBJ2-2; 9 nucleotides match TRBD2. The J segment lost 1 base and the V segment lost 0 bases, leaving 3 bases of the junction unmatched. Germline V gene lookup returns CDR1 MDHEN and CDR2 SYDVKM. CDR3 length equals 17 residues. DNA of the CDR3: TGTGCCAGCAGTTTATGGGCTAGCGGGGTGAACACCGGGGAGCTGTTTTTT. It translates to CASSLWASGVNTGELFF.

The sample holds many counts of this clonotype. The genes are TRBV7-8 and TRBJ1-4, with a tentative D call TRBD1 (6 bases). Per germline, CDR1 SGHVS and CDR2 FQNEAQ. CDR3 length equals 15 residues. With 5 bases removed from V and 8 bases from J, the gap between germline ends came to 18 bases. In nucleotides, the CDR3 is TGTGCCAGCAGCCTAAGAATACAGGGTAACGAAAAACTGTTTTTT. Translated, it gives CASSLRIQGNEKLFF.

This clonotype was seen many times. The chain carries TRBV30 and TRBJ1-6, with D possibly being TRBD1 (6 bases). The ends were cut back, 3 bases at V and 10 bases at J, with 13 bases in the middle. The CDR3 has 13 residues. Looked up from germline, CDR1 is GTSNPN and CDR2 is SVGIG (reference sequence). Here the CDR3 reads CAWRSQGRSPLHF. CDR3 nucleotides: TGTGCCTGGAGGAGCCAGGGGCGGTCACCCCTCCACTTT. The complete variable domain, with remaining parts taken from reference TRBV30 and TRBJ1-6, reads SQTIHQWPATLVQPVGSPLSLECTVEGTSNPNLYWYRQAAGRGLQLLFYSVGIGQISSEVPQNLSASRPQDRQFILSSKKLLLSDSGFYLCAWRSQGRSPLHFGNGTRLTVT.

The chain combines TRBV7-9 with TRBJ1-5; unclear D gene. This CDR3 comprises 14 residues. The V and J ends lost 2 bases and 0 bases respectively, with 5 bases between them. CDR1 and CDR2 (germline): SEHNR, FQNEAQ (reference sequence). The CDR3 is CASSLSSSNQPQHF. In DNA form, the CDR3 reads TGTGCCAGCAGCTTATCTTCTAGCAATCAGCCCCAGCATTTT.

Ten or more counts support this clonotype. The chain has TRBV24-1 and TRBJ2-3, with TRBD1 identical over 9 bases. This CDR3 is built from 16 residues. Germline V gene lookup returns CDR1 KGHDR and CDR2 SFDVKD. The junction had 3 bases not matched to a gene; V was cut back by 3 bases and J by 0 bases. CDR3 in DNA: TGTGCCACCAGTGATCCCGGGACAGGGAGCACAGATACGCAGTATTTT. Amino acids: CATSDPGTGSTDTQYF.

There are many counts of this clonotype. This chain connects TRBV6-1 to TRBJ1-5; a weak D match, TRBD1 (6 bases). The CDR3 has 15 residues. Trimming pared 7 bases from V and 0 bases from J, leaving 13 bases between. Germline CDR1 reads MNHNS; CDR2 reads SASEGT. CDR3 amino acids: CASKVGTYSNQPQHF. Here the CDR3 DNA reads TGTGCCAGCAAGGTAGGGACATATAGCAATCAGCCCCAGCATTTT.

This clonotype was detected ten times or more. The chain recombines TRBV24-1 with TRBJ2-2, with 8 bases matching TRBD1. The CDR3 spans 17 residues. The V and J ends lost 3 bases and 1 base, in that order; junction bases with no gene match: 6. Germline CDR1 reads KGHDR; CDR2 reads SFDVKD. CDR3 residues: CATSDPWTGKNTGELFF. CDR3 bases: TGTGCCACCAGTGATCCTTGGACAGGGAAGAACACCGGGGAGCTGTTTTTT.